The 5 T cell receptor beta chains listed next were all sequenced from one sample in a study of T-cell memory formation after mild COVID-19. TCRdb recomputed calls from the 5' RACE reads with MiXCR, one row per CDR3 protein. The data show approximately 260,000 distinct CDR3 sequences, 15% to 20% seen once. Sequenced sample: PBMCs or a T cell subset sorted from them (not recorded which). The receptors stem from a young man who had mild COVID-19 (a few samples of this study predate the infection). Cell type and time point are not known.

This clonotype was seen a handful of times. The chain joins TRBV12-3 or TRBV12-4 to TRBJ1-2; D gene ambiguous. With 7 bases removed from V and 3 bases from J, the gap between germline ends came to 12 bases. This CDR3 has 13 amino acids. CDR3 amino acids: CASMSPLYYGYTF. The DNA for the CDR3 is TGTGCCAGCATGAGCCCCCTATACTATGGCTACACCTTC.

This clonotype was picked up many times. The chain employs TRBV7-6 and TRBJ1-2; TRBD1 is a possible D gene (5 bases). In germline, CDR1 is SGHVS, CDR2 FNYEAQ. The V end was cut by 5 bases, the J end by 8 bases, with 15 bases between. The length of the CDR3 is 13 residues. The CDR3 sequence: CASSPRGGGGYTF. CDR3 in DNA: TGTGCCAGCAGCCCCCGTGGGGGGGGAGGCTACACCTTC.

The CDR3 nucleotides read TGTGCCAGCAGTTTAGGCACGACGGAGCAGTACTTC. It is translated as CASSLGTTEQYF. This chain links TRBV12-3 or TRBV12-4 with TRBJ2-7; D unresolved. The CDR3 spans 12 residues. V shed 1 base and J shed 7 bases, with 8 bases lying between them.

This clonotype was seen more than once but under ten times. The chain couples TRBV6-2 or TRBV6-3 to TRBJ2-1, with TRBD2 as a possible D gene (5 bases). Germline V CDR1 and CDR2: MNHEY, SVGEGT. The CDR3 is 16 residues long. Trimming cost V 5 bases and J 0 bases, with 14 bases left between them. In nucleotides, the CDR3 is TGTGCCAGCAGTCCTCTCCGAGGGAGCTCCTACAATGAGCAGTTCTTC. Protein product: CASSPLRGSSYNEQFF.

This clonotype has only a few counts. This chain uses TRBV4-3 with TRBJ2-3; a possible D gene is TRBD1 (5 bases). This CDR3 is built from 16 residues. Trimming took off 0 bases at V and 8 bases at J, with 18 bases between the two ends. From germline, CDR1 is LGHNA and CDR2 YSLEER. The CDR3 loop reads CASSQEWGQGWGTQYF. As DNA, the CDR3 is TGCGCCAGCAGCCAAGAGTGGGGCCAGGGCTGGGGTACGCAGTATTTT.